This TCR beta chain was identified during a study of OX40 agonist ivuxolimab in advanced cancers. On this clone itself: As yet, its antigen is unknown.

Data came from immunoSEQ multiplex PCR; TCRdb stores just in-frame clones and leaves some out. The sample shows 90,000 to 120,000 clones, approximately 90% of them seen only once. This CDR3 comprises 18 residues. Germline trimming cut 0 bases from V and 1 base from J; bases unmatched to any gene: 8. CDR1 is SGHTA and CDR2 is FQGNSA in the germline V gene. Study observations and caveats: Within 6 weeks, CD4+ and CD8+ blood T cells expanded clonally at 0.1 to 3.0 mg/kg.

The receptor comes from an adult with an advanced solid tumor such as melanoma, head and neck, liver or kidney cancer. The V call is TRBV7-2, the J call TRBJ2-3, with TRBD2 identical over 9 bases. The sequences come from CD4+ or CD8+ T cells sorted from blood, collected in a trial of the OX40 agonist ivuxolimab. CDR3 sequence: CASSLAPSGISRTDTQYF. CDR3 DNA sequence: TGTGCCAGCAGCTTAGCCCCTAGCGGGATATCTCGCACAGATACGCAGTATTTT.